This record looks at one T cell receptor beta chain sequence and its context. Original processing methods: Reference gene primer amplification yielded estimated nucleated cell counts. TCRdb keeps only in-frame clones here, not all; method: immunoSEQ multiplex PCR. That table is the source of V, J and clone size, and D and trimming were worked out from the DNA. The sample has roughly 140,000 clones, over 80% seen once. The V gene lost 6 bases and the J gene lost 8 bases, with 19 bases spanning the gap. The CDR3 consists of 14 residues. Per the germline V gene, CDR1 is SGHTA and CDR2 is FQGNSA. This sample is drawn from a study of blood T cell repertoires in COVID-19. For the study at large: The analysed material was cDNA or gDNA that came from T cells, B-cell-depleted T cells, or PBMCs.

The chain uses TRBV7-2 and TRBJ1-2; D might be TRBD1 (5 bases). The sample taken for sequencing was peripheral blood. This TCR came from a woman older than 75 with acute or convalescent COVID-19. The CDR3 is CASSTNGGFDGYTF. The CDR3 DNA follows: TGTGCCAGCAGTACCAACGGGGGGTTCGACGGCTACACCTTC. Full variable domain (rest looked up from reference TRBV7-2 and TRBJ1-2): GAGVSQSPSNKVTEKGKDVELRCDPISGHTALYWYRQSLGQGLEFLIYFQGNSAPDKSGLPSDRFSAERTGGSVSTLTIQRTQQEDSAVYLCASSTNGGFDGYTFGSGTRLTVV.